The rows below give T cell receptor beta chains drawn from one sample of a study of stem cell transplantation in POMP-related autoinflammatory disease. The assay was immunoSEQ multiplex PCR, and TCRdb's table has in-frame clones only and misses some. Of several thousand clones in the sample, roughly four fifths were seen once. Sample: a CXCR5-defined cell subset from PBMCs. The source of these receptors is a human donor in good health. CDR3s include the opening cysteine and the closing phenylalanine or tryptophan. D genes are given only for firm matches. Clone size is shown for a subset of rows, as once, few, many or a class of expanded clone.

TRBJ1-1 | - | TRBV19 | - | TGTGCCAGTAGTATAGAAGTTTTTGCAAGAAGTTTTGATGAAGCTTTCTTT | CASSIEVFARSFDEAFF
TRBJ2-5 | - | TRBV2 | - | TGTGCCAGCAGTGAAGGTGGACTCCCACAAGAGACCCAGTACTTC | CASSEGGLPQETQYF
TRBJ2-7 | TRBD1 | TRBV6-1 | - | TGTGCCAGCAGTGAATCCGGACAGGGGTTCGAGCAGTACTTC | CASSESGQGFEQYF
TRBJ1-4 | - | TRBV11-2 | - | TGTGCCAGCAGCAAAGGGGGGCCTTATGAAAAACTGTTTTTT | CASSKGGPYEKLFF
TRBJ1-6 | TRBD1 | TRBV10-3 | few | TGTGCCATCAGTGACACCACAGGGGGAAATTCACCCCTCCACTTT | CAISDTTGGNSPLHF
TRBJ2-5 | TRBD1 | TRBV14 | - | TGTGCCAGCAGCCGGAGGACAGGGGGCGGAGAGACCCAGTACTTC | CASSRRTGGGETQYF
TRBJ1-2 | TRBD1 | TRBV5-6 | - | TGTGCCAGCGGGACTCCGGACAGGGGCGGCTACACCTTC | CASGTPDRGGYTF
TRBJ2-2 | TRBD2 | TRBV7-9 | - | TGTGCCAGCAGCTTAGGACTAGCGGGGGTACTTGACACCGGGGAGCTGTTTTTT | CASSLGLAGVLDTGELFF
TRBJ2-1 | - | TRBV5-5 | - | TGTGCCAGCAGCTTGTACGGGGATGAGCAGTTCTTC | CASSLYGDEQFF
TRBJ2-2 | TRBD1 | TRBV18 | - | TGTGCCAGCTCACCACGGGACAGCCCCACCGGGGAGCTGTTTTTT | CASSPRDSPTGELFF
TRBJ1-5 | TRBD1 | TRBV19 | - | TGTGCCAGTAGTCGCCCTGGGACAGGGGGCGCGCCCCAGCATTTT | CASSRPGTGGAPQHF
TRBJ2-5 | - | TRBV5-4 | once | TGTGCCAGCAGACGTGTGGGGGGCATAGCGGCGGAGACCCAGTACTTC | CASRRVGGIAAETQYF
TRBJ2-3 | TRBD2 | TRBV30 | - | TGTGCCTGGAGTGCCCTAGCGGGGTTATGGGATACGCAGTATTTT | CAWSALAGLWDTQYF
TRBJ1-2 | - | TRBV19 | - | TGTGCCACCCATTACCGGGGCAGCACTAACTATGGCTACACCTTC | CATHYRGSTNYGYTF
TRBJ2-6 | - | TRBV7-9 | - | TGTGCCAGCAGCTTATGGCCAGGACTCCTTGGGGCCAACGTCCTGACTTTC | CASSLWPGLLGANVLTF
TRBJ1-2 | - | TRBV29-1 | few | TGCAGCGTAGTTTGGGCCTATGGCTACACCTTC | CSVVWAYGYTF
TRBJ1-2 | - | TRBV6-4 | - | TGTGCCAGCAGCGAGGAGGCAGGGACAACGATTGCTGGCTACACCTTC | CASSEEAGTTIAGYTF
TRBJ2-1 | - | TRBV18 | once | TGTGCCAGCTCACCACCGGGAGGTGAGCAGTTCTTC | CASSPPGGEQFF
TRBJ2-4 | - | TRBV19 | - | TGTGCCAGTAGTATAGTCGGGGGAATGTATGCGGGGATGAGGTGCATTCAGTACTTC | CASSIVGGMYAGMRCIQYF
TRBJ2-5 | - | TRBV11-1 | - | TGTGCCAGCAGCTCCGGGGCCTTCCAAGAGACCCAGTACTTC | CASSSGAFQETQYF
TRBJ2-3 | - | TRBV7-9 | - | TGTGCCAGCAGCTTTAGAGATACGCAGTATTTT | CASSFRDTQYF
TRBJ1-4 | - | TRBV7-9 | - | TGTGCCAGCGGAAGGACAGAAACTAATGAAAAACTGTTTTTT | CASGRTETNEKLFF
TRBJ1-4 | - | TRBV4-1 | - | TGCACCAGCAGCCAAGCGGGGGGTCCGAGAGAAAAACTGTTTTTT | CTSSQAGGPREKLFF
TRBJ2-3 | TRBD1 | TRBV9 | - | TGTGCCAGCACCATCTCAGGGGGTAGATCAGATACGCAGTATTTT | CASTISGGRSDTQYF